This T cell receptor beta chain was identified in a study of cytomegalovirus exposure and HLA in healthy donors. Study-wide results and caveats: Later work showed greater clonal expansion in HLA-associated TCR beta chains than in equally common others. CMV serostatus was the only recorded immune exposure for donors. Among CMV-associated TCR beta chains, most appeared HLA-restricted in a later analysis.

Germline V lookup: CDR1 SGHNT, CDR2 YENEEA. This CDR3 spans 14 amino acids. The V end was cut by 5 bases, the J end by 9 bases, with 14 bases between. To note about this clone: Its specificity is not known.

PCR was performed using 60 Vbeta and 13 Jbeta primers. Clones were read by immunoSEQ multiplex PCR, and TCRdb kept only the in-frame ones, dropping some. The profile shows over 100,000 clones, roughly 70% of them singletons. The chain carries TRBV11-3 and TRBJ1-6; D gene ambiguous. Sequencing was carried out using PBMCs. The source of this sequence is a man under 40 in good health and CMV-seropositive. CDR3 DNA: TGTGCCAGCAGCCAGACGGGGTTGGGTTCACCCCTCCACTTT. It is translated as CASSQTGLGSPLHF. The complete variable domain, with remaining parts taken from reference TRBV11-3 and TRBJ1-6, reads EAGVVQSPRYKIIEKKQPVAFWCNPISGHNTLYWYLQNLGQGPELLIRYENEEAVDDSQLPKDRFSAERLKGVDSTLKIQPAELGDSAVYLCASSQTGLGSPLHFGNGTRLTVT.